The 16 T cell receptor beta chains listed next were all sequenced from one sample in a study of blood T cell repertoires in COVID-19. Here immunoSEQ multiplex PCR was the method, and the copy in TCRdb shows in-frame clones only, minus some. The sample lists approximately 260,000 clones, roughly four fifths occurring once. The sample taken for sequencing was PBMCs or T cells enriched from blood (not recorded which). Every receptor here comes from a man in his fifties who had recovered from COVID-19.

The chain employs TRBV7-8 and TRBJ1-3; a possible D gene is TRBD1 (5 bases). CDR1 and CDR2 from the germline V gene are SGHVS and FQNEAQ. The CDR3 is 17 residues long. V gave up 2 bases and J gave up 0 bases, with 14 bases separating them. CDR3 sequence: CASSLILGVNSGNTIYF. The CDR3 coding sequence is TGTGCCAGCAGCTTAATCTTAGGGGTTAACTCTGGAAACACCATATATTTT. Filled out from reference TRBV7-8 and TRBJ1-3, the complete variable domain reads GAGVSQSPRYKVAKRGQDVALRCDPISGHVSLFWYQQALGQGPEFLTYFQNEAQLDKSGLPSDRFFAERPEGSVSTLKIQRTQQEDSAVYLCASSLILGVNSGNTIYFGEGSWLTVV.

The chain recombines TRBV3-1 (or the pseudogene TRBV3-2) with TRBJ2-1; 10 bases agree with TRBD2. There are 17 residues in the CDR3. The V gene end was trimmed by 2 bases and the J gene end by 2 bases; junction bases not matched to a gene: 6. Germline CDR1 and CDR2: LGHDT and YNNKEL (reference sequence). CDR3 loop: CASSQRPTSGPYNEQFF. CDR3 nucleotide sequence: TGTGCCAGCAGCCAACGCCCGACTAGCGGGCCCTACAATGAGCAGTTCTTC.

The CDR3 DNA sequence: TGTGCTAGTGGTTTGGGGACTAGCGGCGTCGAGACCCAGTACTTC. Its protein is CASGLGTSGVETQYF. V usage is TRBV12-5 and J usage is TRBJ2-5, with 10 bases aligning to TRBD2. After removal of 1 base from V and 5 bases from J, the junction contained 4 bases not matched to a gene. The germline V gene encodes CDR1 LGHNT and CDR2 FRNRAP. The CDR3 totals 15 residues.

J is TRBJ1-2 and V is TRBV18; tentative D call: TRBD1 (6 bases). The germline gives CDR1 KGHSH, CDR2 LQKENI. CDR3 size: 15 residues. V shed 3 bases and J shed 2 bases, with 13 bases lying between them. CDR3 sequence: CASSPPGVGNYGYTF. DNA for the CDR3: TGTGCCAGCTCACCCCCAGGGGTCGGCAACTATGGCTACACCTTC.

The chain employs TRBV18 and TRBJ1-4; D is perhaps TRBD1 (5 bases). Per the germline V gene, CDR1 is KGHSH and CDR2 is LQKENI. V was cut by 8 bases and J by 8 bases, with 24 bases left in between. The CDR3 has 16 residues. The DNA for the CDR3 is TGTGCCAGCCGCCGTCCGCAGGGCGATTCTTTGGAAAAACTGTTTTTT. It codes for CASRRPQGDSLEKLFF. Full variable domain (outside the CDR3, taken from reference TRBV18 and TRBJ1-4): NAGVMQNPRHLVRRRGQEARLRCSPMKGHSHVYWYRQLPEEGLKFMVYLQKENIIDESGMPKERFSAEFPKEGPSILRIQQVVRGDSAAYFCASRRPQGDSLEKLFFGSGTQLSVL.

In this sample, this clone turned up once. This chain connects TRBV19 to TRBJ1-2; the match to TRBD1 covers 9 bases. The germline CDR1 and CDR2 sequences are LNHDA and SQIVND (reference sequence). V shed 5 bases and J 4 bases; nucleotides not matched to a gene: 8. The CDR3 extends over 15 amino acids. The CDR3 protein is CASSADRGSVYGYTF. CDR3 nucleotides: TGTGCCAGTAGTGCGGACAGGGGTAGTGTCTATGGCTACACCTTC.

CDR3 protein: CATSDPDSYEQYF. CDR3 nucleotide sequence: TGTGCCACCAGTGATCCGGACAGCTACGAGCAGTACTTC. V and J are TRBV24-1 and TRBJ2-7, with D maybe TRBD1 (6 bases). This CDR3 comprises 13 residues. The germline V gene encodes CDR1 KGHDR and CDR2 SFDVKD. The V end lost 3 bases, the J end lost 3 bases, and 8 bases lay between the germline ends.

J is TRBJ2-5 and V is TRBV24-1; possibly TRBD2 for D (7 bases). CDR1 is KGHDR and CDR2 is SFDVKD in the germline V gene. Trimming pared 1 base from V and 3 bases from J, leaving 11 bases between. This CDR3 spans 15 amino acids. The CDR3 bases are TGTGCCACCAGTGATTTTCGGGGGGCCAAAGAGACCCAGTACTTC. It specifies CATSDFRGAKETQYF.

In regard to this clone: A read error may produce the germline difference seen at one junction end. CDR3 coding DNA: TGTGCTAGCAGCCGGGCTAGCGGGGGGGTCTCCTACAATGAGCAGTTCTTC. Translation: CASSRASGGVSYNEQFF. This chain links TRBV7-7 with TRBJ2-1; 12 positions match TRBD2. CDR1 and CDR2 (germline): SSHAT, FNYEAQ (reference sequence). The CDR3 loop spans 17 amino acids.

J is TRBJ1-1 and V is TRBV10-3; D is undetermined. This CDR3 has 14 amino acids. The V and J ends lost 5 bases and 2 bases respectively, with 12 bases between them. Looked up from germline, CDR1 is ENHRY and CDR2 is SYGVKD. The DNA of the CDR3 is TGTGCCATCAGTCCGGAGGCGGGAAACACTGAAGCTTTCTTT. Translated, it gives CAISPEAGNTEAFF.

The chain uses TRBV19 and TRBJ2-4; D unresolved. Trimming shortened V by 3 bases and J by 7 bases, and 4 bases separated the two germline ends. Germline CDR1 and CDR2: LNHDA and SQIVND (reference sequence). The CDR3 sequence is 11 residues long. CDR3 in DNA: TGTGCCAGTAGTATCCGTAACATTCAGTACTTC. Its protein is CASSIRNIQYF.

This clone was counted once. The chain uses TRBV7-2 and TRBJ2-7; D may be TRBD1 (7 bases). The germline V gene has CDR1 SGHTA and CDR2 FQGNSA. CDR3 size: 16 residues. V shed 0 bases and J shed 2 bases, with 14 bases lying between them. CDR3 loop: CASSLASAGGPYEQYF. As DNA, the CDR3 is TGTGCCAGCAGCTTAGCGTCTGCAGGGGGGCCCTACGAGCAGTACTTC.

V usage is TRBV11-2 and J usage is TRBJ1-1, with a possible D match to TRBD1 (5 bases). The CDR3 has 15 residues. The germline V gene encodes CDR1 SGHAT and CDR2 FQNNGV. V was shortened by 7 bases and J by 1 base, with 16 bases between the two germline ends. The CDR3 DNA sequence: TGTGCCAGCATCCCCACAGGAGGGACGAACACTGAAGCTTTCTTT. It translates to CASIPTGGTNTEAFF.

The rearrangement links TRBV7-2 to TRBJ2-1; D is perhaps TRBD1 (8 bases). Trimming shortened V by 5 bases and J by 2 bases, and 16 bases separated the two germline ends. Germline CDR1 SGHTA, CDR2 FQGNSA. The CDR3 spans 16 residues. CDR3: CASSRQQGGTYNEQFF. The DNA of the CDR3 is TGTGCCAGCAGCCGGCAACAGGGGGGGACCTACAATGAGCAGTTCTTC.

The V call is TRBV7-9, the J call TRBJ1-5; TRBD1 aligns across 8 bases. V trimming: 3 bases; J trimming: 7 bases; junction bases outside the gene matches: 11. The V gene's germline CDR1 is SEHNR and CDR2 FQNEAQ (reference sequence). This CDR3 comprises 16 residues. The CDR3 region is CASSLFDGTGPQPQHF. In DNA, the CDR3 is TGTGCCAGCAGCTTGTTTGATGGGACAGGCCCACAGCCCCAGCATTTT.

The chain is built from TRBV5-8 and TRBJ1-2; TRBD1 matches at 10 bases. The CDR3 consists of 15 residues. Germline CDR1 is SGHTS and CDR2 is YDEGEE. With 5 bases clipped from V and 4 bases from J, the junction kept 8 bases outside the gene matches. CDR3 sequence: CASSDGQGVGYGYTF. The CDR3 nucleotides read TGTGCCAGCAGTGACGGACAGGGGGTTGGCTATGGCTACACCTTC.